The 23 T cell receptor beta chains listed next were all sequenced from one sample in a study of Ad26.COV2.S vaccination and SARS-CoV-2 variants. The sample's treatment: 19 received Ad26.COV2.S at low or high dose, single or two shots; 5 received placebo; per-sample allocation not given. Each sample was drawn 63 days after the first injection (of vaccine or placebo). Generated by immunoSEQ multiplex PCR, the TCRdb table keeps only in-frame clones and is missing some. Among 430,000 or so clones listed, roughly nine tenths were seen once. Sequences were derived from peripheral blood, sampled in a trial of Ad26.COV2.S vaccine versus placebo. The receptors were gathered from a person aged 18-65 years who received the Ad26.COV2.S COVID-19 vaccine or a placebo.

To note about this clone: The same CDR3 is also encoded by other DNA sequences in this sample. V is TRBV18 and J is TRBJ2-1, with a tentative D call TRBD1 (5 bases). Between the trimmed V and J ends, which lost 3 bases and 1 base, there was a span of 7 bases. The germline V gene has CDR1 KGHSH and CDR2 LQKENI. CDR3 length: 14 amino acids. Here the CDR3 reads CASSPPGSYNEQFF. As DNA, the CDR3 is TGTGCCAGCTCACCTCCAGGGTCCTACAATGAGCAGTTCTTC.

This rearrangement joins TRBV5-4 to TRBJ1-1; no clear D. This CDR3 is built from 14 residues. The V gene lost 4 bases and the J gene lost 5 bases, with 15 bases spanning the gap. Germline lookup yields CDR1 SGHNT and CDR2 YYREEE (reference sequence). The CDR3 nucleotides are TGTGCCAGCAGCCCCGACGGTGGTGATACTGAAGCTTTCTTT. It is translated as CASSPDGGDTEAFF. Full variable domain (remainder filled in from reference TRBV5-4 and TRBJ1-1): ETGVTQSPTHLIKTRGQQVTLRCSSQSGHNTVSWYQQALGQGPQFIFQYYREEENGRGNFPPRFSGLQFPNYSSELNVNALELDDSALYLCASSPDGGDTEAFFGQGTRLTVV.

This clone was recorded a few times. The chain has TRBV5-1 and TRBJ1-3; 7 nucleotides line up with TRBD1. This CDR3 spans 16 amino acids. The J segment lost 0 bases and the V segment lost 2 bases, leaving 5 bases of the junction unmatched. Germline CDR1 is SGHRS and CDR2 is YFSETQ. The CDR3 DNA reads TGCGCCAGCAGCTTAATGGGGACAGTCTCTGGAAACACCATATATTTT. Its translation: CASSLMGTVSGNTIYF.

J is TRBJ2-3 and V is TRBV11-3; 7 bases match TRBD2. The CDR3 has 15 amino acids. The V gene's germline CDR1 is SGHNT and CDR2 YENEEA. The V segment lost 3 bases and the J segment 4 bases; nucleotides outside the gene matches: 7. CDR3 sequence reads: CASSLGLFPSDTQYF. The DNA of the CDR3 is TGTGCCAGCAGCTTGGGACTATTCCCTTCAGATACGCAGTATTTT.

The J gene is TRBJ1-2, the V gene TRBV4-3, with D unclear. Between the trimmed V and J ends, which lost 1 base and 5 bases, there was a span of 11 bases. Germline-derived CDR1 and CDR2 are LGHNA and YSLEER. The CDR3 is 14 residues long. The CDR3 spells CASSQAGRGYGYTF. The CDR3 DNA reads TGCGCCAGCAGCCAAGCGGGGAGAGGGTATGGCTACACCTTC.

The V call is TRBV6-1, the J call TRBJ1-1; a possible D gene is TRBD1 (5 bases). Trimming stripped 0 bases from V and 12 bases from J, with 14 bases between. The CDR3 has 13 residues. CDR1 is MNHNS, CDR2 SASEGT, per germline. The CDR3 region is CASSEALRRGTFF. The CDR3 DNA sequence: TGTGCCAGCAGTGAAGCGCTTCGGAGGGGAACTTTCTTT.

The V call is TRBV2, the J call TRBJ1-2; weak D call: TRBD1 (5 bases). Trimming took 4 bases from V and 5 from J, leaving 17 bases between them. This CDR3 spans 15 amino acids. Germline-derived CDR1 and CDR2 are SNHLY and FYNNEI. The CDR3 bases are TGTGCCAGCAGTGCCTCGGGGCTGGTCGGATATGGCTACACCTTC. Translating gives CASSASGLVGYGYTF.

V gene TRBV2 combines with J gene TRBJ1-2; D unresolved. The V gene's germline CDR1 is SNHLY and CDR2 FYNNEI. The V gene lost 2 bases and the J gene lost 2 bases, with 12 bases spanning the gap. The CDR3 extends over 15 amino acids. CDR3 nucleotide sequence: TGTGCCAGCAGTGAACGTGGTGTAGGAAACTATGGCTACACCTTC. It is translated as CASSERGVGNYGYTF.

The V and J genes are TRBV10-3 and TRBJ2-1; D is possibly TRBD1 (6 bases). In germline, CDR1 is ENHRY, CDR2 SYGVKD. The CDR3 has 13 amino acids. Trimming left V 6 bases short and J 6 bases short, with 12 bases between. CDR3 protein: CAIRGQGVNEQFF. As DNA, the CDR3 is TGTGCCATCAGGGGACAAGGGGTCAATGAGCAGTTCTTC.

The V call is TRBV7-2, the J call TRBJ2-1, with D perhaps assigned TRBD1 or TRBD2 (5 bases each). V lost 6 bases, J lost 5 bases, and 17 bases lay in between. The CDR3 loop spans 15 amino acids. CDR1 and CDR2 from the germline V gene are SGHTA and FQGNSA. The CDR3 region is CASSRNRDPNNEQFF. DNA for the CDR3: TGTGCCAGCAGTAGAAACCGGGACCCCAACAATGAGCAGTTCTTC.

The chain employs TRBV5-1 and TRBJ1-6; D call uncertain. The ends were cut back, 1 base at V and 7 bases at J, with 9 bases in the middle. The CDR3 spans 14 residues. The germline V gene encodes CDR1 SGHRS and CDR2 YFSETQ. This chain's CDR3 is CASSLTDGNSPLHF. CDR3 nucleotides: TGCGCCAGCAGCTTGACGGACGGCAATTCACCCCTCCACTTT.

The chain combines TRBV6-5 with TRBJ2-1, with TRBD1 as a possible D gene (6 bases). V was trimmed by 5 bases and J by 13 bases, leaving 12 bases between them. Germline-derived CDR1 and CDR2 are MNHEY and SVGAGI. CDR3 size: 11 residues. CDR3 amino acids: CASSNGQKQFF. The CDR3 region has the DNA TGTGCCAGCAGTAACGGACAGAAACAGTTCTTC.

This chain uses TRBV14 with TRBJ1-3, with 7 nucleotides matching TRBD1. The CDR3 spans 15 residues. V was clipped by 4 bases and J by 7 bases; unmatched bases: 10. From germline, CDR1 is SGHDN and CDR2 FVKESK. The CDR3 loop reads CASSRRQGIMNTIYF. Here the CDR3 DNA reads TGTGCCAGCAGCCGCCGACAGGGTATAATGAACACCATATATTTT.

The V call is TRBV9, the J call TRBJ2-3, with D hard to call. This CDR3 comprises 12 residues. The ends were cut back, 2 bases at V and 8 bases at J, with 9 bases in the middle. Germline V lookup: CDR1 SGDLS, CDR2 YYNGEE. The DNA for the CDR3 is TGTGCCAGCAGCGTGGGCACCGGTACGCAGTATTTT. As protein: CASSVGTGTQYF.

V gene TRBV6-5 combines with J gene TRBJ2-6; D not resolved. V gave up 6 bases and J gave up 1 base, with 4 bases separating them. This CDR3 has 13 residues. The V gene's germline CDR1 is MNHEY and CDR2 SVGAGI. CDR3 bases: TGTGCCAGCAGCCGATCTGGGGCCAACGTCCTGACTTTC. Its protein product is CASSRSGANVLTF.

The chain recombines TRBV10-1 with TRBJ2-7; TRBD1 matches 10 bases. The CDR3 loop spans 13 amino acids. V lost 7 bases to trimming and J lost 9 bases; unmatched junction nucleotides: 9. From germline, CDR1 is WNHNN and CDR2 SYGVQD (reference sequence). The CDR3 nucleotides read TGCGCCAGCAAGGGACAGGGGTCGGGGGTGCAGTACTTC. It yields the protein CASKGQGSGVQYF.

V and J are TRBV21-1 and TRBJ2-7; TRBD1 is the table's D call, not checked against the DNA. TRBV21-1 is noted as a pseudogene. This CDR3 is 20 amino acids long. The chain's CDR3 is CASSRGQGDFPSTDSYEQYV. CDR3 DNA: TGTGCCAGCAGCAGGGGACAGGGTGATTTCCCATCCACCGACTCCTACGAGCAGTACGTC.

The chain carries TRBV4-3 and TRBJ2-5; D may be TRBD1 (6 bases). V lost 1 base to trimming and J lost 7 bases, with 13 bases between them. The CDR3 has 14 residues. Per germline, CDR1 LGHNA and CDR2 YSLEER. The CDR3 sequence is CASSQATGSGTQYF. DNA of the CDR3: TGCGCCAGCAGCCAAGCTACAGGGTCGGGGACCCAGTACTTC.

A word on this clone: This CDR3 is also generated by other DNA sequences in the sample. V usage is TRBV11-3 and J usage is TRBJ2-3, with D perhaps being TRBD1 or TRBD2 (5 bases each). Per germline, CDR1 SGHNT and CDR2 YENEEA. V was trimmed by 3 bases and J by 2 bases, leaving 9 bases between them. CDR3 length: 14 amino acids. This chain's CDR3 is CASSFGGDTDTQYF. The CDR3 DNA reads TGTGCCAGCAGCTTTGGGGGTGACACAGATACGCAGTATTTT.

The V call is TRBV19, the J call TRBJ1-4, with D uncertain. The CDR3 length is 14 residues. Germline lookup yields CDR1 LNHDA and CDR2 SQIVND (reference sequence). V was trimmed by 2 bases and J by 6 bases, leaving 10 bases between them. CDR3 nucleotide sequence: TGTGCCAGTAGTATACACCAAGAGGATGAAAAACTGTTTTTT. Translation: CASSIHQEDEKLFF.

The chain carries TRBV2 and TRBJ1-2; D not certain. V gave up 1 base and J gave up 4 bases, with 4 bases separating them. This CDR3 is built from 12 residues. Germline CDR1 and CDR2: SNHLY and FYNNEI. CDR3 coding DNA: TGTGCCAGCAGTGAAGTGGGCTATGGCTACACCTTC. Amino acids: CASSEVGYGYTF.

CDR3 protein: CASSYSHYNEQFF. In DNA form, the CDR3 reads TGTGCCAGCAGTTACTCACATTACAATGAGCAGTTCTTC. The V call is TRBV6-5, the J call TRBJ2-1; D is unclear. The CDR3 has 13 amino acids. CDR1 is MNHEY, CDR2 SVGAGI, per germline. Trimming removed 0 bases at V and 4 bases at J, with 4 bases between.

This clone occurred once. V usage is TRBV6-2 or TRBV6-3 and J usage is TRBJ1-1; D not resolved. Trimming left V 5 bases short and J 3 bases short, with 7 bases between. Per germline, CDR1 MNHEY and CDR2 SVGEGT. The length of the CDR3 is 12 residues. CDR3 coding DNA: TGTGCCAGCAGTAACGGGGACACTGAAGCTTTCTTT. Its translation: CASSNGDTEAFF.